This TCR beta chain was retrieved from a study of cytomegalovirus exposure and HLA in healthy donors. Libraries were prepared by immunoSEQ multiplex PCR; TCRdb keeps only in-frame clonotypes and omits some of them. The sample consists of 250,000 to 350,000 clones, approximately 86% of them appearing once. The donors were part of the validation cohort, which consisted of under 150 subjects and was separate from the first cohort of under 750 subjects. The germline V gene has CDR1 GTSNPN and CDR2 SVGIG (reference sequence). V lost 3 bases and J lost 5; bases outside the gene matches: 6. This CDR3 is built from 14 residues. As to this clone: Its specificity is unknown.

Study-wide findings and caveats: There were under 200 TCR beta chains listed as cytomegalovirus-associated. It was found in a later analysis that first-cohort TCR clusters tended to co-occur in the 120 validation repertoires.

The sequencing input was PBMCs. The gene calls are TRBV30 and TRBJ1-2; 10 nucleotides agree with TRBD1. The source is a young man in good health and CMV-seronegative. CDR3 coding DNA: TGTGCCTGGAGCCCGGACAGGGGGAGTTATGGCTACACCTTC. Protein sequence: CAWSPDRGSYGYTF.